This T cell receptor (beta chain) was observed in a study of T-cell memory formation after mild COVID-19. TCRdb re-analysed the 5' RACE reads in MiXCR, keeping a single row per CDR3 protein. Among 110,000 to 150,000 distinct CDR3 sequences listed, 13% to 15% were seen once. Study-wide results and limits: Pre-infection memory harbored some responding clones, suggesting cross-reactive memory joined. CD8+ contracting clones occupied EMRA, while CD4+ ones occupied mainly CM and EM.

Germline CDR1 LNHNV, CDR2 YYDKDF (reference sequence). V lost 1 base and J 0 bases, leaving 10 bases between the germline ends. The CDR3 is 15 residues long. In this sample, this clonotype turned up a few times. Its cognate antigen is unknown. The V call is TRBV15, the J call TRBJ2-7; a possible D gene is TRBD2 (6 bases). The TCR comes from an adult woman who had mild COVID-19 (a few samples of this study predate the infection). Cell type and time point are not known. Sequencing input: PBMCs or a T cell subset sorted from them (not recorded which). The CDR3 sequence: CATSRGAGSSYEQYF. Here the CDR3 DNA reads TGTGCCACCAGCAGAGGGGCGGGATCCTCCTACGAGCAGTACTTC.